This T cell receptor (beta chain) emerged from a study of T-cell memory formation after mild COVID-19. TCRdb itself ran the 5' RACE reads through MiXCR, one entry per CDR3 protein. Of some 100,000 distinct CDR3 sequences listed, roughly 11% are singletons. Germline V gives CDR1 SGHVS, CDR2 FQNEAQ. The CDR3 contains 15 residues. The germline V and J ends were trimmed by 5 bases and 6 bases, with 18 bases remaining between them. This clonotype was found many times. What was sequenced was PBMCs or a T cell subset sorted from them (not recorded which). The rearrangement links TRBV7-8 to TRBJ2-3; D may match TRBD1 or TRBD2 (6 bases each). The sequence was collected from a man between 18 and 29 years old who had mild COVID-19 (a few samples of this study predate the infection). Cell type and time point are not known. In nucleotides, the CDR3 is TGTGCCAGCAGCGAAAACATGATAGGGGGGGATACGCAGTATTTT. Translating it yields CASSENMIGGDTQYF.